One sample yielded the 30 T cell receptor beta chains listed below, sequenced in a study of OX40 agonist ivuxolimab in advanced cancers. The assay was immunoSEQ multiplex PCR, and TCRdb's table has in-frame clones only and misses some. The data contain about 40,000 clones, 82% of them singletons. The material sequenced was CD4+ or CD8+ T cells sorted from blood, taken in a trial of the OX40 agonist ivuxolimab. Source of these receptors: an adult with an advanced solid tumor such as melanoma, head and neck, liver or kidney cancer.

In DNA form, the CDR3 reads TGTGCCAGCAGTTTTAGGAACGAGCAGTACTTC. Translating gives CASSFRNEQYF. The chain has TRBV28 and TRBJ2-7; no definite D call. CDR1 MDHEN and CDR2 SYDVKM come from the germline V gene. CDR3 size: 11 residues. Between the trimmed V and J ends, which lost 3 bases and 5 bases, there was a span of 5 bases.

This chain uses TRBV27 with TRBJ2-7; 10 nucleotides align to TRBD1. V trimming: 4 bases; J trimming: 4 bases; junction bases outside the gene matches: 7. Per germline, CDR1 MNHEY and CDR2 SMNVEV (reference sequence). The CDR3 runs to 15 residues. The CDR3 sequence: CASSSRTGGFYEQYF. DNA for the CDR3: TGTGCCAGCAGTTCCCGGACAGGGGGTTTTTACGAGCAGTACTTC.

CDR3 in DNA: TGTGCCAGCGCAGCGGTAAAAGGAGAGACCCAGTACTTC. Translated, it gives CASAAVKGETQYF. The J gene is TRBJ2-5, the V gene TRBV28; D may be TRBD2 (5 bases). Per germline, CDR1 MDHEN and CDR2 SYDVKM. The CDR3 extends over 13 amino acids. Trimming cost V 8 bases and J 4 bases, with 14 bases left between them.

In this sample, this clone turned up a few times. The chain links TRBV7-3 to TRBJ2-2, with unresolved D. CDR3 length equals 16 residues. Trimming took 6 bases from V and 3 from J, leaving 17 bases between them. Germline V gene sequence: CDR1 SGHTA, CDR2 FQGTGA. CDR3 in amino acids: CASSHSAGLDTGELFF. Written as DNA, the CDR3 is TGTGCCAGCAGTCACAGCGCTGGGCTTGACACCGGGGAGCTGTTTTTT.

V usage is TRBV7-3 and J usage is TRBJ2-2; D is undetermined. In germline, CDR1 is SGHTA, CDR2 FQGTGA. The CDR3 consists of 16 residues. V was cut by 3 bases and J by 0 bases, with 11 bases left in between. As DNA, the CDR3 is TGTGCCAGCAGCTTGCGGTCTGACTCGAACACCGGGGAGCTGTTTTTT. Protein: CASSLRSDSNTGELFF.

The chain couples TRBV5-1 to TRBJ2-5; D is unresolved. With the DNA end fitting TRBJ2-7 better, the J assignment may be wrong. CDR1 is SGHRS, CDR2 YFSETQ, per germline. The CDR3 has 12 residues. The CDR3 is CASSLDSGEQYF. The CDR3 bases are TGCGCCAGCAGCTTGGATTCGGGCGAGCAGTACTTC.

V is TRBV6-6 and J is TRBJ2-7; no clear D. The CDR3 is 13 amino acids. Germline V gene lookup returns CDR1 MNHNY and CDR2 SVGAGI (reference sequence). V gave up 2 bases and J gave up 6 bases, with 11 bases separating them. In DNA form, the CDR3 reads TGTGCCAGCAGTTACATCCCGGGCGGCGAGCAGTACTTC. Protein sequence: CASSYIPGGEQYF.

This chain joins TRBV2 and TRBJ2-1; 8 bases line up with TRBD2. Trimming took 8 bases from V and 7 from J; bases not matched to a gene: 7. Germline CDR1 SNHLY, CDR2 FYNNEI. The CDR3 totals 13 residues. CDR3 sequence reads: CASGRTSMNEQFF. The CDR3 region has the DNA TGTGCCAGCGGAAGGACTAGCATGAATGAGCAGTTCTTC.

V and J are TRBV28 and TRBJ1-2; 9 bases map to TRBD1. Germline CDR1 is MDHEN and CDR2 is SYDVKM. This CDR3 is built from 15 residues. V lost 6 bases, J lost 8 bases, and 13 bases stayed unmatched. The CDR3 reads CASSAFTGGLYGYTF. For the CDR3, the DNA is TGTGCCAGCAGCGCCTTCACAGGGGGCCTCTACGGCTACACCTTC.

The V and J genes are TRBV7-9 and TRBJ2-7, with D hard to call. Trimming shortened V by 3 bases and J by 5 bases, and 17 bases separated the two germline ends. This CDR3 has 15 amino acids. Germline V lookup: CDR1 SEHNR, CDR2 FQNEAQ (reference sequence). The CDR3 DNA follows: TGTGCCAGCAGCTTTTCGGCAGGATCCCCGGACGAGCAGTACTTC. This encodes CASSFSAGSPDEQYF.

The chain uses TRBV21-1 and TRBJ1-3. TRBV21-1 is noted as a pseudogene. CDR3 length: 13 amino acids. The CDR3 nucleotides read TGTGCCAGCATGCCGTGGGCTGGAAACACCATATATTTT. This encodes CASMPWAGNTIYF.

V usage is TRBV9 and J usage is TRBJ2-5; D possibly corresponds to TRBD1 (6 bases). The CDR3 length is 15 residues. Germline loops: CDR1 SGDLS, CDR2 YYNGEE. V lost 4 bases, J lost 2 bases, and 15 bases lay in between. In nucleotides, the CDR3 is TGTGCCAGCAGCACCCGGGGCGGACAGCAAGAGACCCAGTACTTC. This gives the protein CASSTRGGQQETQYF.

The chain has TRBV11-2 and TRBJ2-3, with D unresolved. The CDR3 length is 14 residues. The V gene's germline CDR1 is SGHAT and CDR2 FQNNGV. V was shortened by 1 base and J by 5 bases, with 10 bases between the two germline ends. The CDR3 reads CASSLVGFGDTQYF. CDR3 bases: TGTGCCAGCAGCTTAGTAGGGTTCGGAGATACGCAGTATTTT.

A remark on this clone: The germline gene is not matched at one end of the junction; a read error may be the cause. The chain carries TRBV2 and TRBJ2-6; 11 bases agree with TRBD2. From germline, CDR1 is SNHLY and CDR2 FYNNEI. This CDR3 has 14 residues. For the CDR3, the DNA is TGCGCACTAGCGGGAGTTCCTGGGGCCAACGTCCTGACTTTC. As protein: CALAGVPGANVLTF.

This clone was counted a few times. The chain is built from TRBV27 and TRBJ2-1, with no clear D. V was trimmed by 2 bases and J by 2 bases, leaving 7 bases between them. CDR1 is MNHEY and CDR2 is SMNVEV in the germline V gene (reference sequence). The CDR3 runs to 14 residues. The CDR3 reads CASSLGGAYNEQFF. The CDR3 coding sequence is TGTGCCAGCAGTTTAGGCGGTGCCTACAATGAGCAGTTCTTC.

The chain uses TRBV19 and TRBJ1-5; D gene unclear. Germline CDR1 is LNHDA and CDR2 is SQIVND (reference sequence). CDR3 length: 15 residues. V was shortened by 3 bases and J by 2 bases, with 11 bases between the two germline ends. The CDR3 here is CASSIAGWGNQPQHF. DNA for the CDR3: TGTGCCAGTAGTATCGCGGGGTGGGGCAATCAGCCCCAGCATTTT.

The chain links TRBV5-6 to TRBJ2-2; TRBD1 or TRBD2 may be the D gene (7 bases each). Trimming stripped 6 bases from V and 5 bases from J, with 17 bases between. Germline CDR1 reads SGHDT; CDR2 reads YYEEEE. This CDR3 contains 15 residues. CDR3 amino acids: CASTWGGQITGELFF. CDR3 sequence (DNA): TGTGCCAGCACTTGGGGGGGACAGATAACCGGGGAGCTGTTTTTT.

V gene TRBV4-1 combines with J gene TRBJ2-7; 12 bases agree with TRBD2. V lost 3 bases, J lost 4 bases, and 4 bases stayed unmatched. The V gene's germline CDR1 is MGHRA and CDR2 YSYEKL. The CDR3 sequence is 15 residues long. CDR3 sequence reads: CASSQLAGGPYEQYF. The DNA for the CDR3 is TGCGCCAGCAGCCAGCTAGCGGGAGGGCCGTACGAGCAGTACTTC.

This clone has a single count. The chain links TRBV5-1 to TRBJ2-3; 9 bases align to TRBD1. Trimming at V came to 6 bases and at J to 1 base, leaving 6 bases not matched to a gene. The germline V gene encodes CDR1 SGHRS and CDR2 YFSETQ. This CDR3 has 15 residues. CDR3 residues: CASMVGQGGTDTQYF. The CDR3 DNA is TGCGCCAGCATGGTGGGACAGGGAGGCACAGATACGCAGTATTTT.

The rearrangement uses TRBV25-1 and TRBJ1-1; possibly TRBD1 for D (6 bases). The CDR3 length is 14 residues. Trimming cost V 4 bases and J 6 bases, with 15 bases left between them. Per germline, CDR1 MGHDK and CDR2 SYGVNS. The CDR3 reads CASSGLPTGSEAFF. CDR3 bases: TGTGCCAGCAGTGGCCTCCCGACAGGATCTGAAGCTTTCTTT.

The CDR3 DNA is TGTGCCAGCAGTACGAGTCCTGTCACAGATACGCAGTATTTT. Translated, it gives CASSTSPVTDTQYF. The V call is TRBV13, the J call TRBJ2-3, with D uncertain. From germline, CDR1 is PRHDT and CDR2 FYEKMQ (reference sequence). This CDR3 region has 14 residues. Trimming removed 6 bases at V and 2 bases at J, with 12 bases between.

The chain combines TRBV27 with TRBJ1-5; TRBD1 matches 8 bases. Germline V lookup: CDR1 MNHEY, CDR2 SMNVEV (reference sequence). V gave up 6 bases and J gave up 7 bases; unmatched junction bases: 8. This CDR3 has 14 residues. The CDR3 region is CASSWAGGSQPQHF. In DNA, the CDR3 is TGTGCCAGCAGCTGGGCAGGGGGCAGCCAGCCCCAGCATTTT.

This chain uses TRBV7-9 with TRBJ2-1; 8 bases agree with TRBD1. Germline CDR1 reads SEHNR; CDR2 reads FQNEAQ (reference sequence). The CDR3 spans 16 residues. V lost 5 bases, J lost 8 bases, and 14 bases stayed unmatched. In nucleotides, the CDR3 is TGTGCCAGCAGCCCAATAAATGGACAGGGATGGTATGAGCAGTTCTTC. This gives the protein CASSPINGQGWYEQFF.

This clone was detected a few times. The junction shows a germline mismatch at one end, possibly a read error. The V and J genes are TRBV19 and TRBJ1-1; no firm D call. CDR1 LNHDA and CDR2 SQIVND come from the germline V gene (reference sequence). The CDR3 length is 11 residues. The CDR3 loop is CASSIGGIPVF. In DNA, the CDR3 is TGTGCCAGTAGTATCGGAGGGATCCCCGTCTTT.

The V and J genes are TRBV4-3 and TRBJ1-2; possibly TRBD1 for D (5 bases). The CDR3 sequence is 14 residues long. V lost 4 bases to trimming and J lost 5 bases, with 14 bases between them. Germline values: CDR1 LGHNA, CDR2 YSLEER. The CDR3 sequence is CASSRSVTEYGYTF. The CDR3 DNA follows: TGCGCCAGCAGCCGGTCGGTGACAGAATATGGCTACACCTTC.

The chain has TRBV7-3 and TRBJ2-1; D possibly uses TRBD1 or TRBD2 (5 bases each). V gave up 5 bases and J gave up 0 bases, with 11 bases separating them. Germline CDR1 reads SGHTA; CDR2 reads FQGTGA. This CDR3 is built from 15 residues. CDR3 in amino acids: CASSTRGISYNEQFF. CDR3 sequence (DNA): TGTGCCAGCAGCACCCGGGGCATCTCCTACAATGAGCAGTTCTTC.

The chain links TRBV9 to TRBJ2-5, with TRBD1 matching over 7 bases. J lost 4 bases, V lost 0 bases, and 6 bases had no gene match. CDR3 length: 15 amino acids. Germline loops: CDR1 SGDLS, CDR2 YYNGEE. The DNA of the CDR3 is TGTGCCAGCAGCGTAGCTGGGACAGCAAGAGAGACCCAGTACTTC. This encodes CASSVAGTARETQYF.

This chain links TRBV27 with TRBJ2-7; 11 bases agree with TRBD2. J lost 3 bases, V lost 6 bases, and 7 bases had no gene match. This CDR3 spans 15 amino acids. CDR1 and CDR2 from the germline V gene are MNHEY and SMNVEV (reference sequence). The CDR3 reads CASRSLAGVIYEQYF. The CDR3 DNA sequence: TGTGCCAGCAGATCACTAGCGGGGGTGATCTACGAGCAGTACTTC.

J is TRBJ1-2 and V is TRBV7-2; 12 nucleotides align to TRBD1. Germline lookup yields CDR1 SGHTA and CDR2 FQGNSA. V lost 5 bases to trimming and J lost 8 bases; unmatched junction nucleotides: 9. The CDR3 totals 15 residues. The CDR3: CASSTGQGALRGYTF. CDR3 bases: TGTGCCAGCAGCACGGGACAGGGGGCCCTCAGGGGCTACACCTTC.

This clone has more than one count but fewer than ten. The chain uses TRBV27 and TRBJ2-2; D gene uncertain. The germline V gene encodes CDR1 MNHEY and CDR2 SMNVEV (reference sequence). Trimming cost V 0 bases and J 5 bases, with 10 bases left between them. The CDR3 length is 15 residues. CDR3 region: CASSLSGYETGELFF. In DNA form, the CDR3 reads TGTGCCAGCAGTTTATCCGGGTACGAGACCGGGGAGCTGTTTTTT.